These 27 T cell receptor beta chains were all obtained from the same sample, sequenced in a study of blood T cell repertoires in COVID-19. Libraries were prepared by immunoSEQ multiplex PCR; TCRdb keeps only in-frame clonotypes and omits some of them. The data show about 110,000 clones, 75% to 85% seen once. The sequencing input was peripheral blood. The receptor source for this set is a woman at least 80 years old with active or convalescent COVID-19.

The DNA for the CDR3 is TGTGCCAGCAGCCGCCTTACAGGGAACGGGGAGACCCAGTACTTC. It is translated as CASSRLTGNGETQYF. This chain links TRBV4-2 with TRBJ2-5; possible D gene TRBD1, 6 bases. The CDR3 contains 15 residues. The germline CDR1 and CDR2 sequences are LGHNA and YNFKEQ. With 4 bases removed from V and 5 bases from J, the gap between germline ends came to 17 bases.

The chain is built from TRBV18 and TRBJ2-3; maybe TRBD2 (6 bases). V was pared by 0 bases and J by 4 bases, with 14 bases between. The CDR3 has 16 residues. The germline V gene has CDR1 KGHSH and CDR2 LQKENI. For the CDR3, the DNA is TGTGCCAGCTCACCACCGTCTAGCGACCGGTCAGATACGCAGTATTTT. Translated, it gives CASSPPSSDRSDTQYF.

The chain couples TRBV7-9 to TRBJ1-1, with 7 nucleotides matching TRBD1. Per germline, CDR1 SEHNR and CDR2 FQNEAQ (reference sequence). Germline trimming cut 8 bases from V and 0 bases from J; bases unmatched to any gene: 12. The CDR3 spans 16 residues. The CDR3 loop is CASEDNRGRMNTEAFF. The CDR3 DNA reads TGTGCCAGCGAGGATAACAGGGGCCGAATGAACACTGAAGCTTTCTTT.

The chain carries TRBV6-4 and TRBJ2-7, with 9 bases matching TRBD1. The CDR3 is 18 amino acids. V was pared by 7 bases and J by 2 bases, with 18 bases of the junction left unmatched. Germline values: CDR1 MRHNA, CDR2 SNTAGT. As DNA, the CDR3 is TGTGCCAGCACATCCCGGGACAGGGTTATCTCCCGCGCCTACGAGCAGTACTTC. Amino acid sequence: CASTSRDRVISRAYEQYF.

The chain is built from TRBV6-5 and TRBJ2-2, with 7 bases lining up with TRBD2. CDR3 size: 15 residues. Germline assignment: CDR1 MNHEY and CDR2 SVGAGI. Trimming removed 6 bases from V and 5 bases from J; junction bases left unmatched: 9. CDR3 region: CASRSASGKTGELFF. The CDR3 nucleotides are TGTGCCAGCAGGTCGGCTAGCGGAAAAACCGGGGAGCTGTTTTTT.

The chain is built from TRBV5-1 and TRBJ2-1; TRBD1 matches 9 bases. This CDR3 is 14 amino acids long. Losses at the gene ends were 4 bases for V and 3 bases for J; bases not matched to a gene: 2. The germline gives CDR1 SGHRS, CDR2 YFSETQ. CDR3 sequence (DNA): TGCGCCAGCAGCGGGGGACAGGGCTACAATGAGCAGTTCTTC. It yields the protein CASSGGQGYNEQFF.

The CDR3 coding sequence is TGTGCCAGTAGTATTCGGTCGCCGGAGAAGTATGGCTACACCTTC. Encoded protein: CASSIRSPEKYGYTF. The rearrangement joins TRBV19 to TRBJ1-2; D unresolved. The CDR3 has 15 amino acids. In germline, CDR1 is LNHDA, CDR2 SQIVND (reference sequence). V was shortened by 3 bases and J by 5 bases, with 16 bases between the two germline ends.

The J gene is TRBJ1-6, the V gene TRBV3-1 (or the pseudogene TRBV3-2); TRBD1 might be the D (5 bases). Trimming removed 0 bases from V and 7 bases from J, with 13 bases in between. The CDR3 length is 16 residues. CDR1 is LGHDT, CDR2 YNNKEL, per germline (reference sequence). CDR3 sequence (DNA): TGTGCCAGCAGCCAAGATCCCCAGGGATGGAATTCACCCCTCCACTTT. Its protein is CASSQDPQGWNSPLHF.

The chain employs TRBV23-1 and TRBJ2-7; the D is unclear. TRBV23-1 is treated as an ORF (open reading frame) with a function not yet certain. Trimming took 2 bases from V and 2 from J, leaving 19 bases between them. The length of the CDR3 is 17 residues. The CDR3 DNA is TGCGCCAGCAGTCAACGTACAATAGCCGGTAAAACCTACGAGCAGTACTTC. This gives the protein CASSQRTIAGKTYEQYF.

This clone came up once. This chain links TRBV6-2 or TRBV6-3 with TRBJ1-4; possible D gene TRBD1, 5 bases. This CDR3 region has 15 residues. The V end was cut by 4 bases, the J end by 8 bases, with 17 bases between. CDR1 MNHEY and CDR2 SVGEGT come from the germline V gene. CDR3 sequence (DNA): TGTGCCAGCAGTTCCGGCGGGGGAATTGAGGAAAAACTGTTTTTT. Translated: CASSSGGGIEEKLFF.

The rearrangement joins TRBV14 to TRBJ2-6; D gene unclear. V shed 4 bases and J shed 0 bases, with 7 bases lying between them. The CDR3 spans 15 residues. From germline, CDR1 is SGHDN and CDR2 FVKESK. CDR3: CASSPVVSGANVLTF. DNA for the CDR3: TGTGCCAGCAGCCCAGTGGTCTCTGGGGCCAACGTCCTGACTTTC.

The chain's CDR3 is CASSPPGGNTGELFF. The CDR3 bases are TGTGCCAGCAGCCCTCCCGGGGGGAACACCGGGGAGCTGTTTTTT. The chain recombines TRBV5-5 with TRBJ2-2; tentative D call: TRBD2 (6 bases). The CDR3 length is 15 residues. Germline V gives CDR1 SGHKS, CDR2 YYEKEE (reference sequence). V was shortened by 4 bases and J by 1 base, with 11 bases between the two germline ends.

The chain has TRBV5-1 and TRBJ1-5, with 7 nucleotides matching TRBD1. This CDR3 contains 15 residues. Germline V gene data show CDR1 as SGHRS and CDR2 as YFSETQ. The J segment lost 5 bases and the V segment lost 0 bases, leaving 5 bases of the junction unmatched. CDR3 DNA sequence: TGCGCCAGCAGCTTGGGACAGGGTGTTCATCAGCCCCAGCATTTT. The encoded protein is CASSLGQGVHQPQHF.

The V and J genes are TRBV7-2 and TRBJ2-1, with 7 bases identical to TRBD2. The J segment lost 6 bases and the V segment lost 1 base, leaving 6 bases of the junction unmatched. Germline V lookup: CDR1 SGHTA, CDR2 FQGNSA. This CDR3 has 15 amino acids. CDR3 protein: CASSLGAGEPNEQFF. As DNA, the CDR3 is TGTGCCAGCAGCTTAGGGGCGGGAGAGCCCAATGAGCAGTTCTTC.

This clone was counted between two and nine times. V is TRBV28 and J is TRBJ1-1, with 7 nucleotides matching TRBD1. J lost 1 base, V lost 5 bases, and 10 bases had no gene match. The CDR3 loop spans 16 amino acids. CDR1 and CDR2 (germline): MDHEN, SYDVKM. The DNA for the CDR3 is TGTGCCAGCAGTCCCCGACAGGGCACGGCGAACACTGAAGCTTTCTTT. It specifies CASSPRQGTANTEAFF.

The gene calls are TRBV5-1 and TRBJ2-7, with 9 bases lining up with TRBD2. The germline CDR1 and CDR2 sequences are SGHRS and YFSETQ. This CDR3 is 15 amino acids long. V was clipped by 4 bases and J by 7 bases; unmatched bases: 12. CDR3 sequence: CASSPQRLADGEQYF. CDR3 bases: TGCGCCAGCAGCCCACAGAGACTAGCGGATGGGGAGCAGTACTTC.

The chain is built from TRBV11-2 and TRBJ2-2, with 12 bases fitting TRBD1. CDR1 is SGHAT, CDR2 FQNNGV, per germline. CDR3 length equals 16 residues. The ends lost 5 bases at V and 7 bases at J; junction bases unmatched: 8. The CDR3: CASSLPGQGAGGELFF. The CDR3 coding sequence is TGTGCCAGCAGCCTTCCGGGACAGGGGGCAGGCGGGGAGCTGTTTTTT.

The V call is TRBV7-9, the J call TRBJ2-3, with TRBD2 matching over 9 bases. There are 16 residues in the CDR3. Germline trimming cut 1 base from V and 2 bases from J; bases unmatched to any gene: 4. The germline CDR1 and CDR2 sequences are SEHNR and FQNEAQ (reference sequence). CDR3 DNA: TGTGCCAGCAGCTTAGTCCTAGCGGGAAACACAGATACGCAGTATTTT. Its translation is CASSLVLAGNTDTQYF.

The chain uses TRBV24-1 and TRBJ2-2; the match to TRBD2 covers 8 bases. V trimming: 3 bases; J trimming: 7 bases; junction bases outside the gene matches: 9. The CDR3 is made up of 16 amino acids. Per the germline V gene, CDR1 is KGHDR and CDR2 is SFDVKD. CDR3 loop: CATSDPRGEILGELFF. For the CDR3, the DNA is TGTGCCACCAGTGATCCGCGGGGGGAGATCCTCGGGGAGCTGTTTTTT.

This chain links TRBV6-5 with TRBJ1-3, with a weak D call TRBD1 (6 bases). The V gene's germline CDR1 is MNHEY and CDR2 SVGAGI. The CDR3 extends over 15 amino acids. Between the trimmed V and J ends, which lost 5 bases and 0 bases, there was a span of 11 bases. The DNA of the CDR3 is TGTGCCAGCAGTAGGGACACGAGCTCTGGAAACACCATATATTTT. Its translation: CASSRDTSSGNTIYF.

V is TRBV14 and J is TRBJ2-2; no clear D. The CDR3 consists of 12 residues. Germline CDR1 reads SGHDN; CDR2 reads FVKESK. V was shortened by 1 base and J by 9 bases, with 6 bases between the two germline ends. Written as DNA, the CDR3 is TGTGCCAGCAGCCAAGCTCAGTGGGAGCTGTTTTTT. Residues: CASSQAQWELFF.

The chain couples TRBV6-2 or TRBV6-3 to TRBJ2-3; 14 bases map to TRBD2. Germline loops: CDR1 MNHEY, CDR2 SVGEGT. The ends lost 2 bases at V and 4 bases at J; junction bases unmatched: 5. The CDR3 extends over 17 amino acids. The CDR3: CASSYPTTSGRADTQYF. CDR3 DNA: TGTGCCAGCAGTTACCCGACGACTAGCGGGAGGGCAGATACGCAGTATTTT.

The rearrangement uses TRBV15 and TRBJ2-3; the match to TRBD2 covers 11 bases. In germline, CDR1 is LNHNV, CDR2 YYDKDF (reference sequence). The V segment lost 0 bases and the J segment 4 bases; nucleotides outside the gene matches: 9. The CDR3 totals 18 residues. In DNA, the CDR3 is TGTGCCACCAGCAGAGATCGGAGTAGCGGGAGGGCACCAGATACGCAGTATTTT. Encoded protein: CATSRDRSSGRAPDTQYF.

The chain recombines TRBV27 with TRBJ2-7, with a possible D match to TRBD2 (6 bases). V gave up 2 bases and J gave up 2 bases, with 10 bases separating them. This CDR3 has 14 residues. Per germline, CDR1 MNHEY and CDR2 SMNVEV (reference sequence). The CDR3 sequence is CASSLKGLTYEQYF. The CDR3 bases are TGTGCCAGCAGTTTAAAGGGACTCACCTACGAGCAGTACTTC.

This clone appeared a few times. V usage is TRBV5-1 and J usage is TRBJ2-2; no clear D gene. CDR1 and CDR2 from the germline V gene are SGHRS and YFSETQ. Trimming took 0 bases from V and 0 from J, leaving 15 bases between them. This CDR3 has 18 residues. CDR3 in DNA: TGCGCCAGCAGCTTGGTTTCTTCGAGACAAACGAACACCGGGGAGCTGTTTTTT. Translated, it gives CASSLVSSRQTNTGELFF.

This chain links TRBV5-1 with TRBJ2-7; TRBD2 agrees at 7 bases. The V segment lost 4 bases and the J segment 3 bases; nucleotides outside the gene matches: 10. From germline, CDR1 is SGHRS and CDR2 YFSETQ. CDR3 length: 15 amino acids. CDR3 nucleotide sequence: TGCGCCAGCAGCCTATCCGGAACTAGCGTCTACGAGCAGTACTTC. Translated, it gives CASSLSGTSVYEQYF.

This chain's CDR3 is CASSLTSGVLYGYTF. The CDR3 DNA follows: TGTGCCAGCAGTTTAACGTCAGGGGTACTCTATGGCTACACCTTC. The chain recombines TRBV28 with TRBJ1-2, with D tentatively TRBD1 (6 bases). Germline-derived CDR1 and CDR2 are MDHEN and SYDVKM. Trimming pared 2 bases from V and 4 bases from J, leaving 14 bases between. CDR3 length equals 15 residues.